This T cell receptor (beta chain) was documented in a study of identical twins. The CDR3 runs 16 residues. Notes on the study in general: Insertions ran lower in abundant cord blood beta clonotypes, though not in memory repertoires.

One entry per CDR3 protein, called by TCRdb with MiXCR from the 5' RACE reads. The sample holds about 790,000 distinct CDR3 sequences, about 20% seen once. This clonotype turned up a few times. As yet, its antigen is unknown. This sample was also put to use in a study of T cells expressing NK-cell markers. According to that study: CD3+CD56+NKG2C+, CD3+CD56+NKG2C- and CD3+CD56-NKG2C+ T cells, once sorted, supplied the TCR beta repertoires. Top CD8+ clonotypes included the dominant CD3+CD56+NKG2C+ clonotypes in five to seven donors.

Sequencing was performed on PBMCs. This chain uses TRBV12-2 with TRBJ2-6. TRBV12-2 is shown as a pseudogene. The receptor comes from a woman aged 18-35 years in good health. This CDR3 is CASRSRPVAGANVLTF. The CDR3, as DNA: TGTGCAAGTCGCTCACGGCCGGTGGCTGGGGCCAACGTCCTGACTTTC.